This T cell receptor beta chain was sequenced in a study of blood T cell repertoires in COVID-19. Whole-study context: Some COVID-19 samples were acute and others convalescent; all came from the United States, Italy and Spain. T cells, B-cell-depleted T cells, or PBMCs supplied cDNA or gDNA.

The table lists this clone with a few counts. Per the germline V gene, CDR1 is SEHNR and CDR2 is FQNEAQ (reference sequence). This CDR3 is built from 18 residues. The V gene lost 5 bases and the J gene lost 7 bases, with 27 bases spanning the gap. In the original workflow: Using reference gene primer amplification, nucleated cell counts were estimated. Only in-frame clones appear in the TCRdb table, and some are missing; sequencing was by immunoSEQ multiplex PCR. The V and J calls and clone size were taken over from that table, and D and trimming were inferred from the DNA. Of under 200,000 clones in the sample, roughly 91% were seen once.

The chain links TRBV7-9 to TRBJ2-1, with D perhaps matching TRBD2 (5 bases). Sequenced: peripheral blood. The source is a man aged 35-49 years with active or convalescent COVID-19. In DNA form, the CDR3 reads TGTGCCAGCAGCCCGGTTCGAGGGAACGGGGTTCGATGGAATGAGCAGTTCTTC. Protein: CASSPVRGNGVRWNEQFF.